The rows below give T cell receptor beta chains drawn from one sample of a study of vaccination and CD4 T cells after COVID-19. No antigen has been identified for these receptors. Each CDR3 protein gets one entry after TCRdb re-called the PCR reads with MiXCR. The repertoire holds roughly 10,000 distinct CDR3 sequences, with about 38% as singletons. The sample consisted of CD4+ T cells from blood, cultured in vitro. These receptors originate from a human donor who had recovered from COVID-19. Each CDR3 is given with its conserved first and last residue. The order of the fields is clone size, V gene, J gene, D gene, CDR3 DNA, CDR3 protein. The D gene is left open where the match is weak. A row's size may be missing; if present it is once, few, many or a size class.

size: -
V: TRBV7-2
J: TRBJ2-3
D: TRBD2
DNA: TGTGCCAGCAGCCAAAGACTAGCGGGAGGCCCCTCGGGTGATACGCGGTATTTT
CDR3: CASSQRLAGGPSGDTRYF

size: once
V: TRBV6-1
J: TRBJ2-2
D: -
DNA: TGCGCCAGCGGAGTATGGGGAAGGACCGGGGAGCTGTTTTTT
CDR3: CASGVWGRTGELFF

size: -
V: TRBV6-5
J: TRBJ2-7
D: TRBD2
DNA: TGTGCCAGCAGTTACGGGGCGACTAGCGGGAGGCCCACTAAGTCCTACGAGCAGTACTTC
CDR3: CASSYGATSGRPTKSYEQYF

size: -
V: TRBV6-5
J: TRBJ1-3
D: -
DNA: TGTGCCAGCAGTTACAGAGTGGGTATTGGGGGGAGCAGAAACACCATATATTTT
CDR3: CASSYRVGIGGSRNTIYF

size: -
V: TRBV7-2
J: TRBJ1-2
D: -
DNA: TGTGCCAGCAGCTCGGGGAGCTCATCTACTAACTATGGCTACACCTTC
CDR3: CASSSGSSSTNYGYTF

size: -
V: TRBV2
J: TRBJ2-1
D: TRBD2
DNA: TGTGCCAGCACCGCGGGAGAGTACAATGAGCAGTTCTTC
CDR3: CASTAGEYNEQFF

size: -
V: TRBV15
J: TRBJ2-3
D: TRBD2
DNA: TGTGCCACCAGCAGAGCGGGCGGCGGGGGAAGGGGTTCCACAGATACGCAGTATTTT
CDR3: CATSRAGGGGRGSTDTQYF

size: -
V: TRBV19
J: TRBJ1-2
D: -
DNA: TGTGCCAGTAGTATAGGGACAAGATCCTATGACTACACCTTC
CDR3: CASSIGTRSYDYTF

size: -
V: TRBV12-3/TRBV12-4
J: TRBJ2-5
D: TRBD2
DNA: TGTGCCAGCAGTCGGACTAGCGGGGGGCAAGAGACCCAGTACTTC
CDR3: CASSRTSGGQETQYF

size: -
V: TRBV30
J: TRBJ2-1
D: TRBD2
DNA: TGTGCCTGGAGGGGGGGACTAGCGGAGACCTACAATGAGCAGTTCTTC
CDR3: CAWRGGLAETYNEQFF

size: few
V: TRBV6-1
J: TRBJ2-5
D: TRBD1
DNA: TGTGCCAGCAGTGCCGGGACAGCCCAAGAGACCCAGTACTTC
CDR3: CASSAGTAQETQYF

size: -
V: TRBV27
J: TRBJ2-3
D: -
DNA: TGTGCCAGCAGCCCCGGGACCGGCAATGTGGTCGGGTATTTT
CDR3: CASSPGTGNVVGYF

size: -
V: TRBV12-3/TRBV12-4
J: TRBJ2-5
D: -
DNA: TGTGCCAGCAGTTTTGGCAGTCAAGAGACCCAGTACTTC
CDR3: CASSFGSQETQYF

size: -
V: TRBV28
J: TRBJ1-5
D: -
DNA: TGTGCCAGCAGTTTTCTCGGGGGGCCCCAGCATTTT
CDR3: CASSFLGGPQHF

size: few
V: TRBV7-2
J: TRBJ1-1
D: TRBD1
DNA: TGTGCCAGCAGCCGGACAGGGGGCCGAAGCACTGAAGCTTTCTTT
CDR3: CASSRTGGRSTEAFF

size: -
V: TRBV2
J: TRBJ2-1
D: TRBD2
DNA: TGTGCCAGCAGTGAAGCGGCGGGGGTTTACAATGAGCAGTTCTTC
CDR3: CASSEAAGVYNEQFF